This T cell receptor (beta chain) was recorded in a study of tumor-infiltrating lymphocytes in localized non-small cell lung cancer. Whole-study findings and limits: T-cell fraction did not differ between immunotypes IM1 and IM2. Each assay used a separate piece of the same tissue.

This clone has a handful of counts. Its target is not known. Sequencing used immunoSEQ multiplex PCR; TCRdb keeps in-frame clones, though not all of them. The table has tens of thousands of clones, roughly 70% seen once; the top ten hold 14% to 15%. Germline values: CDR1 MNHEY, CDR2 SMNVEV (reference sequence). The junction had 7 bases not matched to a gene; V was cut back by 5 bases and J by 4 bases. The CDR3 length is 15 residues. The TCR sequence derives from a human donor with non-small cell lung cancer. The chain employs TRBV27 and TRBJ1-5; 8 bases agree with TRBD1. Specimen: lung tumor tissue. CDR3 in amino acids: CASSPGTGGNQPQHF. The CDR3, as DNA: TGTGCCAGCAGTCCCGGGACAGGAGGTAATCAGCCCCAGCATTTT.